The 17 T cell receptor beta chains below were found in one sample sequenced in a study of T cell changes during pregnancy in multiple sclerosis. Profiled with immunoSEQ multiplex PCR; TCRdb holds only in-frame clones, not every one. This sample carries 50,000 to 75,000 clones, 85% to 95% of them seen once, and the ten largest clones take about 2.8%. Here the sequenced sample was CD8+ T cells from peripheral blood mononuclear cells, taken in the third trimester of pregnancy. These TCRs come from a female donor with multiple sclerosis, enrolled in a pregnancy study.

The J gene is TRBJ2-5, the V gene TRBV15; D may be TRBD2 (5 bases). CDR3 size: 13 residues. Looked up from germline, CDR1 is LNHNV and CDR2 is YYDKDF (reference sequence). V was cut by 0 bases and J by 5 bases, with 7 bases left in between. Here the CDR3 DNA reads TGTGCCACCAGCAGAGATCGGAGGGAGACCCAGTACTTC. Protein: CATSRDRRETQYF. The full variable domain, completed using reference TRBV15 and TRBJ2-5, is DAMVIQNPRYQVTQFGKPVTLSCSQTLNHNVMYWYQQKSSQAPKLLFHYYDKDFNNEADTPDNFQSRRPNTSFCFLDIRSPGLGDTAMYLCATSRDRRETQYFGPGTRLLVL.

The chain uses TRBV5-1 and TRBJ2-7, with D uncertain. The ends were cut back, 5 bases at V and 0 bases at J, with 9 bases in the middle. The germline gives CDR1 SGHRS, CDR2 YFSETQ. This CDR3 contains 13 residues. CDR3 in amino acids: CASRNEASYEQYF. Written as DNA, the CDR3 is TGCGCCAGCAGGAACGAGGCCTCCTACGAGCAGTACTTC. The whole variable domain, remainder taken from reference TRBV5-1 and TRBJ2-7, is KAGVTQTPRYLIKTRGQQVTLSCSPISGHRSVSWYQQTPGQGLQFLFEYFSETQRNKGNFPGRFSGRQFSNSRSEMNVSTLELGDSALYLCASRNEASYEQYFGPGTRLTVT.

V is TRBV29-1 and J is TRBJ1-1; D remains unclear. The CDR3 contains 13 residues. Trimming took 6 bases from V and 4 from J, leaving 15 bases between them. CDR1 is SQVTM, CDR2 ANQGSEA, per germline. CDR3 sequence reads: CSVPPEGGTEAFF. The CDR3 nucleotides read TGCAGCGTCCCACCCGAAGGAGGCACTGAAGCTTTCTTT.

The gene calls are TRBV6-6 and TRBJ2-7, with a weak D call TRBD1 (5 bases). The CDR3 is made up of 14 amino acids. Germline loops: CDR1 MNHNY, CDR2 SVGAGI (reference sequence). The germline V and J ends were trimmed by 0 bases and 7 bases, with 13 bases remaining between them. The CDR3 bases are TGTGCCAGCAGTTACTCGCGACTGGGGCTGGAGCAGTACTTC. It encodes CASSYSRLGLEQYF.

The chain carries TRBV27 and TRBJ2-7; 11 positions match TRBD2. After removal of 5 bases from V and 3 bases from J, the junction contained 9 bases not matched to a gene. Germline lookup yields CDR1 MNHEY and CDR2 SMNVEV (reference sequence). The CDR3 is 16 amino acids. CDR3 amino acids: CASSVTSGTLNYEQYF. The CDR3 region has the DNA TGTGCCAGCAGTGTGACTAGCGGGACATTAAACTACGAGCAGTACTTC.

V is TRBV7-2 and J is TRBJ2-7, with D possibly matching TRBD1 (5 bases). Germline CDR1 is SGHTA and CDR2 is FQGNSA. V lost 1 base and J lost 3, with 13 bases in between. The CDR3 length is 15 residues. The CDR3 spells CASSLEGAPHYEQYF. CDR3 nucleotide sequence: TGTGCCAGCAGCTTAGAAGGGGCCCCCCACTACGAGCAGTACTTC.

V is TRBV7-9 and J is TRBJ2-2; 11 positions agree with TRBD2. CDR1 and CDR2 (germline): SEHNR, FQNEAQ (reference sequence). The CDR3 totals 17 residues. The ends lost 6 bases at V and 1 base at J; junction bases unmatched: 7. The CDR3 is CASSSPGTSGNTGELFF. The DNA of the CDR3 is TGTGCCAGCAGTTCGCCCGGGACTAGCGGGAACACCGGGGAGCTGTTTTTT.

The chain links TRBV4-3 to TRBJ2-1, with 8 bases that match TRBD2. Losses at the gene ends were 0 bases for V and 2 bases for J; bases not matched to a gene: 6. Germline CDR1 reads LGHNA; CDR2 reads YSLEER. This CDR3 has 17 amino acids. The CDR3 DNA reads as TGCGCCAGCAGCCAAGATCTCGGACTAGCCCCCTACAATGAGCAGTTCTTC. This codes for CASSQDLGLAPYNEQFF.

This chain joins TRBV28 and TRBJ1-1, with 9 bases matching TRBD1. CDR3 length equals 15 residues. Germline values: CDR1 MDHEN, CDR2 SYDVKM. Losses at the gene ends were 4 bases for V and 7 bases for J; bases not matched to a gene: 10. CDR3 in DNA: TGTGCCAGCAGTTCCCCTGGGACAGGGTGGCTTGAAGCTTTCTTT. The encoded protein is CASSSPGTGWLEAFF. The whole variable domain, filled in from reference TRBV28 and TRBJ1-1, reads DVKVTQSSRYLVKRTGEKVFLECVQDMDHENMFWYRQDPGLGLRLIYFSYDVKMKEKGDIPEGYSVSREKKERFSLILESASTNQTSMYLCASSSPGTGWLEAFFGQGTRLTVV.

The V and J genes are TRBV2 and TRBJ2-2; 8 bases map to TRBD2. Germline V CDR1 and CDR2: SNHLY, FYNNEI. J gave up 1 base and V 5 bases, and 6 bases lay outside the gene matches. The CDR3 totals 16 residues. The CDR3: CASSRLAGQNTGELFF. CDR3 nucleotide sequence: TGTGCCAGCAGTCGCCTAGCGGGTCAGAACACCGGGGAGCTGTTTTTT.

This sequence joins TRBV27 and TRBJ1-1; the D gene is possibly TRBD1 (6 bases). Germline loops: CDR1 MNHEY, CDR2 SMNVEV (reference sequence). CDR3 size: 14 residues. Trimming shortened V by 4 bases and J by 0 bases, and 9 bases separated the two germline ends. The CDR3 spells CASSWTDMNTEAFF. The CDR3 nucleotides are TGTGCCAGCAGTTGGACAGACATGAACACTGAAGCTTTCTTT.

CDR3 amino acids: CASSLGDPKSTGIHGYTF. CDR3 nucleotides: TGTGCCAGCAGCTTGGGGGATCCGAAATCGACAGGGATCCATGGCTACACCTTC. This chain joins TRBV5-4 and TRBJ1-2; 7 bases are a match to TRBD1. This CDR3 contains 18 residues. The trim removed 0 bases at V and 6 bases at J, leaving 17 bases unmatched. The germline CDR1 and CDR2 sequences are SGHNT and YYREEE (reference sequence).

V gene TRBV7-8 combines with J gene TRBJ1-4; TRBD1 matches 7 bases. With 6 bases clipped from V and 8 bases from J, the junction kept 9 bases outside the gene matches. Per germline, CDR1 SGHVS and CDR2 FQNEAQ. CDR3 size: 14 residues. CDR3 in amino acids: CASRTGFQGEKLFF. CDR3 sequence (DNA): TGTGCCAGCAGGACAGGGTTCCAGGGCGAAAAACTGTTTTTT.

This CDR3 is CASRLTGTGELFF. The CDR3 DNA follows: TGTGCCAGCAGATTAACAGGGACCGGGGAGCTGTTTTTT. The chain carries TRBV27 and TRBJ2-2, with a tentative D call TRBD1 (6 bases). The CDR3 covers 13 residues. Germline V gene data show CDR1 as MNHEY and CDR2 as SMNVEV (reference sequence). The V and J ends lost 6 bases and 5 bases respectively, with 10 bases between them.

This chain uses TRBV27 with TRBJ2-1; 9 nucleotides line up with TRBD2. CDR3 length: 16 amino acids. Germline assignment: CDR1 MNHEY and CDR2 SMNVEV (reference sequence). With 5 bases clipped from V and 7 bases from J, the junction kept 12 bases outside the gene matches. The CDR3 spells CASSISRLAGANEQFF. Here the CDR3 DNA reads TGTGCCAGCAGTATCAGTAGGTTAGCGGGAGCGAATGAGCAGTTCTTC.

V gene TRBV5-1 combines with J gene TRBJ1-1, with 7 bases aligning to TRBD1. The CDR3 has 14 residues. Germline trimming cut 4 bases from V and 5 bases from J; bases unmatched to any gene: 8. From germline, CDR1 is SGHRS and CDR2 YFSETQ. The CDR3 sequence: CASSLTGVVTEAFF. In nucleotides, the CDR3 is TGCGCCAGCAGCCTTACAGGGGTGGTTACTGAAGCTTTCTTT.

This clone was seen only once. The chain links TRBV27 to TRBJ2-7, with D hard to call. Germline V gives CDR1 MNHEY, CDR2 SMNVEV (reference sequence). The CDR3 extends over 15 amino acids. Trimming removed 6 bases at V and 0 bases at J, with 15 bases between. The CDR3 DNA sequence: TGTGCCAGCAGGCCGACGGTCCGGAGCTCCTACGAGCAGTACTTC. It is translated as CASRPTVRSSYEQYF.